A selection of T cell receptor beta chains follows, all from one sample in a study of cytomegalovirus exposure and HLA in healthy donors. The repertoire was sequenced with immunoSEQ multiplex PCR; TCRdb's copy has only in-frame clones and lacks some. The data hold roughly 110,000 clones, with about 70% observed a single time. What was sequenced was PBMCs. All receptors derive from a human donor in good health. Both conserved end residues are part of each CDR3. A D gene is named only where the DNA matches it firmly. Clone size is stated in some rows and not others, as once, few, many or a class when expanded.

J	size	V	D	CDR3	DNA
TRBJ2-2	.	TRBV4-1	TRBD2	CASSPRFSGSITGELFF	TGCGCCAGCAGCCCCCGTTTTAGCGGGAGTATAACCGGGGAGCTGTTTTTT
TRBJ1-3	.	TRBV5-1	.	CASSLASQVSGNTIYF	TGCGCCAGCAGCTTGGCCTCACAGGTCTCTGGAAACACCATATATTTT
TRBJ1-1	.	TRBV7-9	.	CSSKLSTEKAEAFF	TGTTCCAGCAAACTTAGCACGGAGAAAGCTGAAGCTTTCTTT
TRBJ1-5	.	TRBV19	.	CASTYINSNQPQHF	TGTGCCAGTACTTATATAAATAGCAATCAGCCCCAGCATTTT
TRBJ2-1	.	TRBV11-2	TRBD1	CASSRTGLVDEQFF	TGTGCCAGCAGCCGGACAGGGCTTGTCGATGAGCAGTTCTTC
TRBJ2-2	.	TRBV21-1	.	CASSKEWLPNTGELFF	TGTGCCAGCAGCAAAGAATGGCTCCCGAACACCGGGGAGCTGTTTTTT
TRBJ2-1	.	TRBV9	TRBD2	CASSFRAGQDEQFF	TGTGCCAGCAGCTTTCGAGCGGGGCAAGATGAGCAGTTCTTC
TRBJ2-1	.	TRBV9	.	CASSPQDPVRGEQFF	TGTGCCAGCAGTCCGCAGGACCCAGTACGGGGTGAGCAGTTCTTC
TRBJ2-3	.	TRBV6-5	.	CASSQGGSQYF	TGTGCCAGCAGTCAGGGCGGTTCGCAGTATTTT
TRBJ1-3	.	TRBV29-1	.	CSVLFPSGNTIYF	TGCAGCGTTTTGTTTCCATCTGGAAACACCATATATTTT
TRBJ1-2	.	TRBV14	TRBD1	CASSAQWTGDYGYTF	TGTGCCAGCAGCGCCCAATGGACAGGAGACTATGGCTACACCTTC
TRBJ2-5	.	TRBV5-1	TRBD1	CASSLGDSQETQYF	TGCGCCAGCAGCTTGGGGGACAGCCAAGAGACCCAGTACTTC
TRBJ1-4	.	TRBV15	.	CATRDRGIEKLFF	TGTGCCACCAGGGACCGAGGGATAGAAAAACTGTTTTTT
TRBJ2-1	.	TRBV25-1	TRBD1	CASSGDRPYNEQFF	TGTGCCAGCAGTGGGGACAGGCCTTACAATGAGCAGTTCTTC
TRBJ2-7	.	TRBV1	.	CTSPEASGQGSYEQYF	TGCACCAGCCCTGAAGCCTCAGGACAGGGCTCCTACGAGCAGTACTTC
TRBJ2-1	.	TRBV30	TRBD2	CAYRTSGLYNEQFF	TGTGCCTACCGGACTAGCGGACTCTACAATGAGCAGTTCTTC
TRBJ2-2	.	TRBV12-5	.	CASGLGGSNTGELFF	TGTGCTAGTGGTTTGGGAGGGAGCAACACCGGGGAGCTGTTTTTT
TRBJ2-3	.	TRBV5-1	.	CASTLAGNTDTQYF	TGCGCCAGCACCCTGGCAGGGAACACAGATACGCAGTATTTT
TRBJ2-2	.	TRBV11-2	.	CASTLAARVGELFF	TGTGCCAGCACCTTAGCCGCCAGGGTCGGGGAGCTGTTTTTT
TRBJ1-1	many	TRBV10-2	.	CASSEAIMNTEAFF	TGCGCCAGCAGTGAAGCTATCATGAACACTGAAGCTTTCTTT
TRBJ1-2	.	TRBV28	.	CATQGGDLPIRYTF	TGTGCCACCCAAGGGGGGGATCTACCTATTCGCTACACCTTC
TRBJ1-2	.	TRBV28	.	CASSLRGFRNYGYTF	TGTGCCAGCAGTTTAAGGGGCTTTAGGAACTATGGCTACACCTTC
TRBJ2-2	.	TRBV5-6	TRBD2	CASRTGLAGYTGELFF	TGTGCCAGCAGGACGGGACTAGCGGGGTACACCGGGGAGCTGTTTTTT
TRBJ1-2	.	TRBV7-2	TRBD1	CASSFRQGDNYGYTF	TGTGCCAGCAGCTTTCGACAGGGGGATAACTATGGCTACACCTTC
TRBJ2-7	few	TRBV5-4	.	CASSSVTREQYF	TGTGCCAGCAGCTCAGTGACTAGGGAGCAGTACTTC
TRBJ2-2	.	TRBV7-2	.	CACKEIRTGELFF	TGTGCCTGCAAGGAGATTCGAACCGGGGAGCTGTTTTTT
TRBJ1-1	.	TRBV25-1	TRBD1	CASTGVGNTEAFF	TGTGCCAGTACAGGGGTTGGGAACACTGAAGCTTTCTTT
TRBJ2-2	.	TRBV5-1	.	CASRSGMNTGELFF	TGCGCCAGCAGATCGGGGATGAACACCGGGGAGCTGTTTTTT
TRBJ2-3	.	TRBV5-1	TRBD1	CASSPGTGGTDTQYF	TGCGCCAGCAGCCCAGGGACAGGGGGCACAGATACGCAGTATTTT
TRBJ2-3	.	TRBV21-1	.	CASSGGYLAASGYLAADTQYF	TGTGCCAGCAGCGGCGGATACCTAGCAGCTAGCGGATACCTAGCAGCAGATACGCAGTATTTT
TRBJ2-5	.	TRBV5-6	TRBD2	CASSRLAGAQETQYF	TGTGCCAGCAGCCGACTAGCGGGGGCCCAAGAGACCCAGTACTTC
TRBJ1-6	.	TRBV9	.	CASSVATDHPNSPLHF	TGTGCCAGCAGCGTAGCTACAGATCACCCCAATTCACCCCTCCACTTT
TRBJ1-5	.	TRBV19	.	CATTAGASQPQHF	TGTGCCACTACGGCAGGGGCCTCCCAGCCCCAGCATTTT
TRBJ2-2	few	TRBV28	TRBD2	CASSLGTRATGELFF	TGTGCCAGCAGTTTAGGGACTAGAGCTACCGGGGAGCTGTTTTTT
TRBJ1-3	.	TRBV28	.	CASSLFRGLGTIYF	TGTGCCAGCAGTTTATTCAGAGGCCTAGGCACCATATATTTT
TRBJ1-6	once	TRBV5-8	.	CASSLASGGDSPLHF	TGTGCCAGCAGCTTGGCGTCGGGCGGGGATTCACCCCTCCACTTT
TRBJ1-2	.	TRBV6-6	.	CASSSQGSGLGGGYTF	TGTGCCAGCAGTAGCCAGGGGTCGGGTCTAGGAGGTGGCTACACCTTC
TRBJ1-1	once	TRBV7-9	.	CASSLAGQLNTEAFF	TGTGCCAGCAGCTTAGCCGGACAACTGAACACTGAAGCTTTCTTT
TRBJ1-3	.	TRBV18	TRBD1	CASSPGQVNSGNTIYF	TGTGCCAGCTCACCGGGACAGGTGAACTCTGGAAACACCATATATTTT
TRBJ1-1	.	TRBV5-4	.	CASMAGMNTEAFF	TGTGCCAGCATGGCGGGGATGAACACTGAAGCTTTCTTT
TRBJ2-7	.	TRBV2	TRBD1	CASSTLDRIGEQYF	TGTGCCAGCAGTACCCTGGACAGGATTGGCGAGCAGTACTTC
TRBJ1-4	once	TRBV7-9	TRBD1	CASSLDGTGNEKLFF	TGTGCCAGCAGCTTAGATGGGACAGGGAATGAAAAACTGTTTTTT
TRBJ1-1	.	TRBV5-1	.	CASSPGQQNTEAFF	TGCGCCAGCAGCCCCGGACAGCAGAACACTGAAGCTTTCTTT
TRBJ2-5	.	TRBV14	TRBD2	CASSQDVAGLQYF	TGTGCCAGCAGCCAAGATGTAGCGGGCCTCCAGTACTTC
TRBJ1-1	.	TRBV28	.	CASSLVGRAEAFF	TGTGCCAGCAGTTTAGTCGGGCGGGCTGAAGCTTTCTTT
TRBJ1-1	.	TRBV27	.	CASTTQYLQGNTEAFF	TGTGCCAGCACCACGCAGTATCTGCAGGGGAACACTGAAGCTTTCTTT
TRBJ1-2	.	TRBV27	TRBD1	CASSPAGQLLYGYTF	TGTGCCAGCAGTCCCGCGGGACAGCTACTTTATGGCTACACCTTC
TRBJ1-1	.	TRBV5-1	TRBD1	CASSLGQNSPEAFF	TGCGCCAGCAGCCTGGGACAGAACTCCCCCGAAGCTTTCTTT
TRBJ2-5	.	TRBV5-6	TRBD2	CASSFIRLAGSETQYF	TGTGCCAGCAGCTTTATCAGACTAGCGGGGTCGGAGACCCAGTACTTC
TRBJ1-1	few	TRBV7-2	.	CASSPYTEAFF	TGTGCCAGCAGCCCTTACACTGAAGCTTTCTTT
TRBJ1-2	.	TRBV29-1	.	CSVEHTGGYGYTF	TGCAGCGTTGAACATACAGGCGGCTATGGCTACACCTTC
TRBJ1-2	.	TRBV6-1	.	CASSEARDRIGYTF	TGTGCCAGCAGTGAAGCCCGAGACAGAATTGGCTACACCTTC
TRBJ1-6	few	TRBV6-5	TRBD1	CASSARQGRSPLHF	TGTGCCAGCAGCGCTAGACAGGGACGCTCACCCCTCCACTTT
TRBJ2-1	few	TRBV10-3	.	CAINPARGGYNEQFF	TGTGCCATCAACCCAGCGAGAGGTGGTTACAATGAGCAGTTCTTC